Below are 6 T cell receptor beta chains sequenced from a single sample in a study of blood T cell repertoires in COVID-19. Clones were read by immunoSEQ multiplex PCR, and TCRdb kept only the in-frame ones, dropping some. The sample lists around 120,000 clones; over 65% were seen once. Sample: peripheral blood. The receptors originated from a human donor with acute or convalescent COVID-19. The donor label of this sample is uncertain.

The V and J genes are TRBV6-5 and TRBJ2-6; a weak D match, TRBD2 (6 bases). The CDR3 loop spans 14 amino acids. The germline V gene encodes CDR1 MNHEY and CDR2 SVGAGI. The V end was cut by 10 bases, the J end by 1 base, with 11 bases between. The CDR3 DNA is TGTGCCACCCAGGGAGGATCTGGGGCCAACGTCCTGACTTTC. Encoded protein: CATQGGSGANVLTF.

The chain carries TRBV11-2 and TRBJ2-1; TRBD1 agrees at 10 bases. The V segment lost 5 bases and the J segment 3 bases; nucleotides outside the gene matches: 7. The CDR3 sequence is 16 residues long. Germline assignment: CDR1 SGHAT and CDR2 FQNNGV. This chain's CDR3 is CASSRPGDRGYNEQFF. CDR3 in DNA: TGTGCCAGCAGCCGCCCCGGGGACAGGGGCTACAATGAGCAGTTCTTC.

V and J are TRBV28 and TRBJ2-1, with a tentative D call TRBD2 (6 bases). V was pared by 6 bases and J by 12 bases, with 15 bases between. The CDR3 covers 12 residues. Germline assignment: CDR1 MDHEN and CDR2 SYDVKM. This CDR3 reads CASSLGTGGQFF. The CDR3 coding sequence is TGTGCCAGCAGCCTGGGGACTGGAGGGCAGTTCTTC.

The CDR3 sequence: CASSRVVIGTEAFF. CDR3 sequence (DNA): TGTGCCAGCAGCCGGGTCGTTATCGGCACTGAAGCTTTCTTT. The rearrangement joins TRBV5-5 to TRBJ1-1; no definite D call. Germline V gene data show CDR1 as SGHKS and CDR2 as YYEKEE (reference sequence). Between the trimmed V and J ends, which lost 4 bases and 4 bases, there was a span of 14 bases. The CDR3 sequence is 14 residues long. Using reference TRBV5-5 and TRBJ1-1 for the parts outside the CDR3, the full variable domain is DAGVTQSPTHLIKTRGQQVTLRCSPISGHKSVSWYQQVLGQGPQFIFQYYEKEERGRGNFPDRFSARQFPNYSSELNVNALLLGDSALYLCASSRVVIGTEAFFGQGTRLTVV.

This chain connects TRBV18 to TRBJ1-1, with 7 bases that match TRBD1. Germline V gene data show CDR1 as KGHSH and CDR2 as LQKENI. With V trimmed by 5 bases and J by 1 base, 7 bases remained unmatched. This CDR3 comprises 15 residues. The CDR3 DNA follows: TGTGCCAGCTCAACCCGGGACAGAGGGAACACTGAAGCTTTCTTT. Translated, it gives CASSTRDRGNTEAFF. The whole variable domain, remainder taken from reference TRBV18 and TRBJ1-1, is NAGVMQNPRHLVRRRGQEARLRCSPMKGHSHVYWYRQLPEEGLKFMVYLQKENIIDESGMPKERFSAEFPKEGPSILRIQQVVRGDSAAYFCASSTRDRGNTEAFFGQGTRLTVV.

DNA of the CDR3: TGTGCCATCAGTTATCAGGTGAACACTGAAGCTTTCTTT. Translated, it gives CAISYQVNTEAFF. This chain links TRBV10-3 with TRBJ1-1; D unresolved. V dropped 5 bases and J dropped 0 bases, with 7 bases sitting between them. Germline CDR1 and CDR2: ENHRY and SYGVKD. The CDR3 contains 13 residues.